Each of the 12 T cell receptor beta chains below was sequenced from the same sample in a study of T cell responses to AZD1222 COVID-19 vaccine. The method was immunoSEQ multiplex PCR; TCRdb's version includes in-frame clones alone and lacks a portion of them. The sample holds about 28,000 clones, over 75% seen once. Here the sequenced sample was peripheral blood, taken on day 0 of AZD1222 vaccination. The source of these receptors is an adult in good health.

The chain joins TRBV18 to TRBJ2-1, with 9 bases fitting TRBD2. This CDR3 comprises 15 residues. The junction had 10 bases not matched to a gene; V was cut back by 6 bases and J by 7 bases. Germline CDR1 reads KGHSH; CDR2 reads LQKENI. DNA for the CDR3: TGTGCCAGCTCCCTTGCCGGGACTAGCCCTAATGAGCAGTTCTTC. Translation gives CASSLAGTSPNEQFF.

The chain employs TRBV11-3 and TRBJ2-1; 12 bases map to TRBD2. Germline V CDR1 and CDR2: SGHNT, YENEEA. This CDR3 region has 13 residues. V lost 5 bases to trimming and J lost 13 bases; unmatched junction nucleotides: 6. CDR3 region: CASSDQTSGGQFF. CDR3 coding DNA: TGTGCCAGCAGCGACCAGACTAGCGGGGGCCAGTTCTTC.

The gene calls are TRBV18 and TRBJ2-1; TRBD2 is a possible D gene (6 bases). The CDR3 has 15 residues. Germline V gene sequence: CDR1 KGHSH, CDR2 LQKENI. Trimming cost V 0 bases and J 6 bases, with 12 bases left between them. As DNA, the CDR3 is TGTGCCAGCTCACCACCCGGGACTCATTTCAATGAGCAGTTCTTC. Translating gives CASSPPGTHFNEQFF.

Here the CDR3 reads CASGRDSMNTEAFF. In nucleotides, the CDR3 is TGTGCCAGCGGCCGGGACAGTATGAACACTGAAGCTTTCTTT. The V and J genes are TRBV18 and TRBJ1-1; 7 positions match TRBD1. The J segment lost 0 bases and the V segment lost 8 bases, leaving 6 bases of the junction unmatched. The CDR3 has 14 residues. Germline assignment: CDR1 KGHSH and CDR2 LQKENI.

The V call is TRBV18, the J call TRBJ1-1; D is undetermined. Germline lookup yields CDR1 KGHSH and CDR2 LQKENI. V was cut by 2 bases and J by 1 base, with 8 bases left in between. The CDR3 covers 14 residues. The CDR3 DNA sequence: TGTGCCAGCTCACCAGCGGCACGGAACACTGAAGCTTTCTTT. This gives the protein CASSPAARNTEAFF.

The chain links TRBV24-1 to TRBJ2-3; 8 bases line up with TRBD1. CDR3 length equals 14 residues. Germline V CDR1 and CDR2: KGHDR, SFDVKD. Trimming removed 11 bases from V and 6 bases from J; junction bases left unmatched: 12. CDR3 loop: CASSRGTGVDTQYF. The CDR3 DNA sequence: TGTGCCAGCAGCAGGGGGACAGGAGTGGATACGCAGTATTTT.

The chain carries TRBV25-1 and TRBJ1-2, with unresolved D. The CDR3 spans 13 residues. Germline V lookup: CDR1 MGHDK, CDR2 SYGVNS. V lost 1 base and J lost 6, with 9 bases in between. CDR3 coding DNA: TGTGCCAGCAGTGAATTATCCGGGGATGGCTACACCTTC. This sequence encodes CASSELSGDGYTF.

CDR3 DNA: TGTGCCAGCAGTTACGCCGTTAGCTACACCTTC. Its translation: CASSYAVSYTF. V and J are TRBV6-2 or TRBV6-3 and TRBJ1-2, with D unclear. Germline V gene sequence: CDR1 MNHEY, CDR2 SVGEGT. The CDR3 is made up of 11 amino acids. Trimming removed 2 bases from V and 9 bases from J, with 7 bases in between.

V gene TRBV18 combines with J gene TRBJ2-3; no reliable D call. V was trimmed by 5 bases and J by 4 bases, leaving 4 bases between them. The CDR3 loop spans 11 amino acids. Germline values: CDR1 KGHSH, CDR2 LQKENI. Written as DNA, the CDR3 is TGTGCCAGCTCAGTCGCAGATACGCAGTATTTT. It encodes CASSVADTQYF.

This chain joins TRBV7-9 and TRBJ1-4, with TRBD1 identical over 8 bases. The CDR3 length is 14 residues. V was clipped by 5 bases and J by 8 bases; unmatched bases: 7. Germline CDR1 reads SEHNR; CDR2 reads FQNEAQ (reference sequence). This chain's CDR3 is CASSLRGLSEKLFF. CDR3 DNA sequence: TGTGCCAGCAGCCTCAGGGGGCTGTCGGAAAAACTGTTTTTT.

This chain connects TRBV19 to TRBJ1-3, with D unclear. This CDR3 region has 16 residues. From germline, CDR1 is LNHDA and CDR2 SQIVND (reference sequence). Trimming took off 2 bases at V and 1 base at J, with 12 bases between the two ends. In DNA, the CDR3 is TGTGCCAGTAGTATAACGAGGGTCGGTTCTGGAAACACCATATATTTT. The encoded protein is CASSITRVGSGNTIYF.

This chain uses TRBV5-5 with TRBJ1-1; weak D call: TRBD1 (6 bases). This CDR3 has 14 amino acids. Germline-derived CDR1 and CDR2 are SGHKS and YYEKEE (reference sequence). V lost 0 bases to trimming and J lost 1 base, with 7 bases between them. CDR3 sequence (DNA): TGTGCCAGCAGCTTGGGACAGGCGAACACTGAAGCTTTCTTT. As protein: CASSLGQANTEAFF.